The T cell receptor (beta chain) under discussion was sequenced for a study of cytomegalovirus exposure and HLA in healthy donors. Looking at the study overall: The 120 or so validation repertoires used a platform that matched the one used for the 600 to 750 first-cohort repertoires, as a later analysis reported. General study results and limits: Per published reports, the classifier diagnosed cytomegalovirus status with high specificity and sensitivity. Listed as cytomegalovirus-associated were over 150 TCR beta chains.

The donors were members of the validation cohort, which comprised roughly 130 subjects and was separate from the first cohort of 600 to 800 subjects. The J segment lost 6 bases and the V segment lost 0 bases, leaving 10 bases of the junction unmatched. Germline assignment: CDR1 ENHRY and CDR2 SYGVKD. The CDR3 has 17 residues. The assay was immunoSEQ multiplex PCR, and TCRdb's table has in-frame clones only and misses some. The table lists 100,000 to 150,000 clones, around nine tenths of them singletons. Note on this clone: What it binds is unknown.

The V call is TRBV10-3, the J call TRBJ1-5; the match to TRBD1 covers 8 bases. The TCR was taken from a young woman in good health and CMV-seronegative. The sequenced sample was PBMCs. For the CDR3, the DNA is TGTGCCATCAGTGAGTCCCCCGGACAGGGACTGGGTCAGCCCCAGCATTTT. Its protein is CAISESPGQGLGQPQHF.